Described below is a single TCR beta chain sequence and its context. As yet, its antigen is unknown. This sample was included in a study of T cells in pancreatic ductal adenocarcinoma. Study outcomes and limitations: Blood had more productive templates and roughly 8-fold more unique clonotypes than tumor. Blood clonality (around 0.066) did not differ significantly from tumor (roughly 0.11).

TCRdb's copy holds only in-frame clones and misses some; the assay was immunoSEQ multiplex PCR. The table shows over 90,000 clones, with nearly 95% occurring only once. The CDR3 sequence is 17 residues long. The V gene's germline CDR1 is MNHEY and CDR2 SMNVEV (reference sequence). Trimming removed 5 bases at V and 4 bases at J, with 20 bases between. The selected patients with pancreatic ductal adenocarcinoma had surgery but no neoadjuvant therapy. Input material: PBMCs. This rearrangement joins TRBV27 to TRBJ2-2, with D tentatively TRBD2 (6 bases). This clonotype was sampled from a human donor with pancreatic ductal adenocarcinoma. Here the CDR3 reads CASSLRFRGGTTGELFF. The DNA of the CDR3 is TGTGCCAGCAGTCTCCGTTTTAGGGGAGGCACCACCGGGGAGCTGTTTTTT.